At least ten counts were recorded for the clone carrying this T cell receptor (beta chain). The sample is drawn from a study of T cells in Graves' hyperthyroidism and ophthalmopathy. The ends lost 5 bases at V and 8 bases at J; junction bases unmatched: 3. Germline CDR1 is SEHNR and CDR2 is FQNEAQ (reference sequence). The CDR3 is 12 residues long. From RNA transcripts, TCR beta CDR3 regions were amplified. HTBI primers were employed in a first-round RT-PCR of the TCR CDR3. TCRdb called the multiplex PCR reads again in MiXCR, with one record for every CDR3 protein. This sample yields 340,000 or so distinct CDR3 sequences, of which over 15% are seen a single time; under 55% belongs to the top ten.

V and J are TRBV7-9 and TRBJ2-7; 10 bases align to TRBD1. Sequenced: blood. The sequence was collected from a woman in her fifties or sixties with Graves' hyperthyroidism. CDR3 coding DNA: TGTGCCAGCAGCCCGGACAGGGGGAAGCAGTACTTC. This translates into CASSPDRGKQYF. The whole variable domain, filled in from reference TRBV7-9 and TRBJ2-7, reads DTGVSQNPRHKITKRGQNVTFRCDPISEHNRLYWYRQTLGQGPEFLTYFQNEAQLEKSRLLSDRFSAERPKGSFSTLEIQRTEQGDSAMYLCASSPDRGKQYFGPGTRLTVT.